Many counts were recorded for the clone carrying this T cell receptor (beta chain). Antigen specificity is unknown. The data stem from a study of CD8 T cells in ankylosing spondylitis. TCRdb re-derived calls from the 5' RACE reads in MiXCR, one entry per CDR3 protein. The sample lists some 840,000 distinct CDR3 sequences, about 12% occurring once. The germline gives CDR1 DFQATT, CDR2 SNEGSKA (reference sequence). CDR3 size: 15 residues. The ends lost 3 bases at V and 10 bases at J; junction bases unmatched: 11. Points from the study as a whole: A motif of under 10 highly homologous TCR beta variants was seen as apparently characteristic of ankylosing spondylitis blood.

The sequencing input was blood, either unsorted or a sorted T cell fraction (not recorded which). This rearrangement joins TRBV20-1 to TRBJ2-1; 11 nucleotides match TRBD2. The receptor was derived from a male donor with ankylosing spondylitis. The CDR3, as DNA: TGCAGTGCTAGTATTAGCGGGGGGGGCAATGAGGAGCAGTTCTTC. This translates into CSASISGGGNEEQFF.